This T cell receptor (beta chain) was found in a study of identical twins. The CDR3 runs 20 residues. The germline CDR1 and CDR2 sequences are SGHAT and FQDESV (reference sequence). V trimming: 7 bases; J trimming: 6 bases; junction bases outside the gene matches: 18. For this clonotype: Its specificity is not known.

General study findings and limits: With abundant cord blood beta clonotypes, insertions were fewer; memory repertoires showed no such pattern. Twins shared out-of-frame alpha sequences with excess low generation probability.

TCRdb reanalysed the 5' RACE reads using MiXCR and keeps one entry per CDR3 protein. The sample lists 510,000 or so distinct CDR3 sequences, roughly 15% occurring once. These same records also appear under a second study, on yellow fever vaccine responses in identical twins.

The receptor was derived from a woman aged 18-29 years in good health. The V and J genes are TRBV11-1 and TRBJ2-1; TRBD2 agrees at 16 bases. Sequences were obtained from CD4+ T cells sorted from blood. The CDR3 spells CASNFSPGLAGGHPLNEQFF. The CDR3 bases are TGTGCCAGCAATTTTTCGCCGGGACTAGCGGGGGGGCATCCTCTCAATGAGCAGTTCTTC.